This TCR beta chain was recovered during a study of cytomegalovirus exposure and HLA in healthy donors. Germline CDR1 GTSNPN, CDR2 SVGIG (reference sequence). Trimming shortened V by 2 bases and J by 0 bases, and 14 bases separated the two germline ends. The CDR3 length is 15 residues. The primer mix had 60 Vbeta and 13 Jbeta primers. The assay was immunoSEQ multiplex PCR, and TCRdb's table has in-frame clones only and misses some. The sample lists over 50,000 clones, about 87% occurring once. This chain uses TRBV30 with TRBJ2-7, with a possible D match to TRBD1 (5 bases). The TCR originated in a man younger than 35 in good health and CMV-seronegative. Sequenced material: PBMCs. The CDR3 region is CAWSLGAFVSYEQYF. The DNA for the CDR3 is TGTGCCTGGAGTCTAGGGGCGTTCGTCTCCTACGAGCAGTACTTC.